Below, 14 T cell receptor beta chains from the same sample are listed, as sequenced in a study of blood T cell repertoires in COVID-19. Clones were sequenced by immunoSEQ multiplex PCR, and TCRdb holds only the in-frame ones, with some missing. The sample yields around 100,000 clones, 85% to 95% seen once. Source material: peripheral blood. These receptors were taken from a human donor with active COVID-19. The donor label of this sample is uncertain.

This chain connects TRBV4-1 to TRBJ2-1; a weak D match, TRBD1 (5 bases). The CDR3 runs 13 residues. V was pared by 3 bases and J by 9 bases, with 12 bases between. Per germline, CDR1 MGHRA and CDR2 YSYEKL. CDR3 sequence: CASSQTQVAEQFF. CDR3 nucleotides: TGCGCCAGCAGCCAGACACAGGTGGCTGAGCAGTTCTTC.

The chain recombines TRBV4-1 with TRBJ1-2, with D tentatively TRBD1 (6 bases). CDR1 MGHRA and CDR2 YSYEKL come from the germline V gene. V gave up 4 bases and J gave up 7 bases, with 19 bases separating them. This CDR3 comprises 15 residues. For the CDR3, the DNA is TGCGCCAGCAGCCTTCAAACAGGGTCTCAGGGTGGCTACACCTTC. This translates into CASSLQTGSQGGYTF.

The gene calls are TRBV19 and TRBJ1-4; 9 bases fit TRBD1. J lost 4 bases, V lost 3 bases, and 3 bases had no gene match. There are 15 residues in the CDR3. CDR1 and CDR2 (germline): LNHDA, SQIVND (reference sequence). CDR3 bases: TGTGCCAGTAGTATGGGGACAGGGTATAATGAAAAACTGTTTTTT. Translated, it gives CASSMGTGYNEKLFF.

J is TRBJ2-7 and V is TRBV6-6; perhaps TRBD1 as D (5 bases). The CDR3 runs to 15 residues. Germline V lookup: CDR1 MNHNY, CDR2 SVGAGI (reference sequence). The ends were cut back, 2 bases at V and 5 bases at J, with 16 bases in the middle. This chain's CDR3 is CASSYNEVRVDEQYF. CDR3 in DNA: TGTGCCAGCAGTTACAATGAGGTCAGGGTGGACGAGCAGTACTTC.

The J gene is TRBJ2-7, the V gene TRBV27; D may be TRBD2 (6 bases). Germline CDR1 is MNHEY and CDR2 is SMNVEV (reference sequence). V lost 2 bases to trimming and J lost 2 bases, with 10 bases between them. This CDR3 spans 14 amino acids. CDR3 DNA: TGTGCCAGCAGTTTAGGAGGGCTCCCCTACGAGCAGTACTTC. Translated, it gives CASSLGGLPYEQYF.

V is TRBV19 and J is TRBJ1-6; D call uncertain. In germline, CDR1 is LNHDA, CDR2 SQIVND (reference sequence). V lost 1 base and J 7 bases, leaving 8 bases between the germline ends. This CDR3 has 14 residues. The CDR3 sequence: CASSIGASNSPLHF. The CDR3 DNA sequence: TGTGCCAGTAGTATAGGGGCAAGCAATTCACCCCTCCACTTT. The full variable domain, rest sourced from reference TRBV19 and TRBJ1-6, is DGGITQSPKYLFRKEGQNVTLSCEQNLNHDAMYWYRQDPGQGLRLIYYSQIVNDFQKGDIAEGYSVSREKKESFPLTVTSAQKNPTAFYLCASSIGASNSPLHFGNGTRLTVT.

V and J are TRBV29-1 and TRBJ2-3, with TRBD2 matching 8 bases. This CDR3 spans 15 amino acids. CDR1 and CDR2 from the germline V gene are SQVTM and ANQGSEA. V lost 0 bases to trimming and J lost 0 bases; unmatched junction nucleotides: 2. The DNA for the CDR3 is TGCAGCGTTGAAGATACTAGCGGAAGCACAGATACGCAGTATTTT. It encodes CSVEDTSGSTDTQYF.

CDR3 sequence reads: CATSEAGQPDTQYF. CDR3 in DNA: TGTGCCACCAGTGAGGCGGGGCAACCAGATACGCAGTATTTT. The chain carries TRBV24-1 and TRBJ2-3; tentative D call: TRBD2 (6 bases). V was clipped by 4 bases and J by 4 bases, with 11 bases between them. The CDR3 is 14 residues long. Per the germline V gene, CDR1 is KGHDR and CDR2 is SFDVKD.

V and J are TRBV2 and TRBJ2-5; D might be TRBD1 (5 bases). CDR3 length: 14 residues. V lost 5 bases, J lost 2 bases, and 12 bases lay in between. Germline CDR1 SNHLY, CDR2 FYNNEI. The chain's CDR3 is CASSTLGRQETQYF. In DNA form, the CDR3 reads TGTGCCAGCAGTACTTTGGGGCGGCAAGAGACCCAGTACTTC.

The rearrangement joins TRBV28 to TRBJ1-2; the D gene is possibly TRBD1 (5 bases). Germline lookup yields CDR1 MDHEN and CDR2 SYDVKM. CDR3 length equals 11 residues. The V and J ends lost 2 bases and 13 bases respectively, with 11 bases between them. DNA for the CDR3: TGTGCCAGCAGTTTAAGCAGGGAGGTCACCTTC. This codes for CASSLSREVTF.

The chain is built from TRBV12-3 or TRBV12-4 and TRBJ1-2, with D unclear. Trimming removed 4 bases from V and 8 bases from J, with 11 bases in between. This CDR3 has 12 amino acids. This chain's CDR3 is CASSSEPLGYTF. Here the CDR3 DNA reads TGTGCCAGCAGTTCGGAGCCCTTGGGCTACACCTTC.

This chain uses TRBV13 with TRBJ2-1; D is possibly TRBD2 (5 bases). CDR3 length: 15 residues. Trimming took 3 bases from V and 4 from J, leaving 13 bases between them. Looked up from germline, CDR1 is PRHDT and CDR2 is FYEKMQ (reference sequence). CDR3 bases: TGTGCCAGCAGCTTTTACGGGGATCGTTACAATGAGCAGTTCTTC. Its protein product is CASSFYGDRYNEQFF. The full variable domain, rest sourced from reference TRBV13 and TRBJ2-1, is AAGVIQSPRHLIKEKRETATLKCYPIPRHDTVYWYQQGPGQDPQFLISFYEKMQSDKGSIPDRFSAQQFSDYHSELNMSSLELGDSALYFCASSFYGDRYNEQFFGPGTRLTVL.

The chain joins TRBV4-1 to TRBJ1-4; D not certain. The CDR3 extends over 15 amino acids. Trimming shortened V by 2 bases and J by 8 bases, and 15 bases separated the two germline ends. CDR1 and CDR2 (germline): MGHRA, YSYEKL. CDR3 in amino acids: CASSQPHKEEEKLFF. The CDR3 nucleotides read TGCGCCAGCAGCCAACCCCACAAGGAGGAGGAAAAACTGTTTTTT.

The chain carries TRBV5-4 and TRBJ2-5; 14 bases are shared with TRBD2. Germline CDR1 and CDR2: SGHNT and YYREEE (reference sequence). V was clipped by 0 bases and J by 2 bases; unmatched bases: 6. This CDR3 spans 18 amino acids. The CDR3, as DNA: TGTGCCAGCAGCTTGGGGACTAGCGGGGGGAAACTTCAAGAGACCCAGTACTTC. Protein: CASSLGTSGGKLQETQYF. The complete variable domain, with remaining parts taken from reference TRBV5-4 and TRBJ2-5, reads ETGVTQSPTHLIKTRGQQVTLRCSSQSGHNTVSWYQQALGQGPQFIFQYYREEENGRGNFPPRFSGLQFPNYSSELNVNALELDDSALYLCASSLGTSGGKLQETQYFGPGTRLLVL.